The 9 T cell receptor beta chains listed next were all sequenced from one sample in a study of OX40 agonist ivuxolimab in advanced cancers. Assay used: immunoSEQ multiplex PCR; TCRdb lists only in-frame clones, some missing. The table records some 70,000 clones, about nine tenths of them present only once. The sample consisted of CD4+ or CD8+ T cells sorted from blood, taken in a trial of the OX40 agonist ivuxolimab. These receptors were taken from an adult with an advanced solid tumor such as melanoma, head and neck, liver or kidney cancer.

The chain links TRBV29-1 to TRBJ2-7, with TRBD2 as a possible D gene (7 bases). Trimming shortened V by 7 bases and J by 6 bases, and 22 bases separated the two germline ends. The CDR3 runs 14 residues. The germline V gene encodes CDR1 SQVTM and CDR2 ANQGSEA. The CDR3 nucleotides are TGCAGCGCCGCGGCTAGGACGGGGGGCTTCGAGCAGTACTTC. This codes for CSAAARTGGFEQYF.

V usage is TRBV27 and J usage is TRBJ2-7, with D perhaps matching TRBD2 (6 bases). This CDR3 region has 14 residues. The germline V gene encodes CDR1 MNHEY and CDR2 SMNVEV (reference sequence). V was clipped by 2 bases and J by 4 bases, with 12 bases between them. This CDR3 reads CASSLLRGSYEQYF. CDR3 DNA: TGTGCCAGCAGTTTACTGCGGGGCTCGTACGAGCAGTACTTC.

The V gene is TRBV5-1, the J gene TRBJ2-7; TRBD1 agrees at 8 bases. Germline CDR1 and CDR2: SGHRS and YFSETQ. The CDR3 sequence is 15 residues long. The V segment lost 0 bases and the J segment 2 bases; nucleotides outside the gene matches: 4. CDR3 loop: CASSLGAGGPYEQYF. The CDR3 nucleotides read TGCGCCAGCAGCTTGGGGGCAGGGGGCCCCTACGAGCAGTACTTC.

The chain recombines TRBV5-4 with TRBJ1-2; D unclear. Germline-derived CDR1 and CDR2 are SGHNT and YYREEE (reference sequence). This CDR3 is 13 amino acids long. V dropped 3 bases and J dropped 2 bases, with 8 bases sitting between them. CDR3 amino acids: CASSSTSNYGYTF. CDR3 nucleotides: TGTGCCAGCAGCTCGACATCGAACTATGGCTACACCTTC.

The gene calls are TRBV2 and TRBJ2-1; maybe TRBD2 (6 bases). Germline V gene lookup returns CDR1 SNHLY and CDR2 FYNNEI. The CDR3 consists of 12 residues. The germline V and J ends were trimmed by 6 bases and 9 bases, with 12 bases remaining between them. CDR3 in DNA: TGTGCCAGCAGCCGACCCGGGGGTGAGCAGTTCTTC. Protein sequence: CASSRPGGEQFF.

The J gene is TRBJ2-3, the V gene TRBV9; 7 nucleotides line up with TRBD2. Trimming removed 0 bases from V and 2 bases from J; junction bases left unmatched: 3. CDR1 is SGDLS, CDR2 YYNGEE, per germline. The CDR3 is made up of 15 amino acids. DNA of the CDR3: TGTGCCAGCAGCGTAGGGCTAGCGGACACAGATACGCAGTATTTT. The encoded protein is CASSVGLADTDTQYF.

The chain links TRBV27 to TRBJ2-1; the D is unclear. Per the germline V gene, CDR1 is MNHEY and CDR2 is SMNVEV (reference sequence). There are 16 residues in the CDR3. The germline V and J ends were trimmed by 3 bases and 0 bases, with 12 bases remaining between them. In nucleotides, the CDR3 is TGTGCCAGCAGTTTCGGTTGGGCTAGCTCCTACAATGAGCAGTTCTTC. Protein: CASSFGWASSYNEQFF.

The V and J genes are TRBV28 and TRBJ1-2; a weak D match, TRBD1 (5 bases). Germline V gives CDR1 MDHEN, CDR2 SYDVKM. The CDR3 spans 14 residues. V gave up 10 bases and J gave up 7 bases, with 22 bases separating them. The CDR3 spells CATISPGRASGYTF. The CDR3 region has the DNA TGTGCCACCATCTCTCCGGGACGAGCCAGTGGCTACACCTTC.

The chain recombines TRBV29-1 with TRBJ2-3, with D maybe TRBD1 (5 bases). The V gene's germline CDR1 is SQVTM and CDR2 ANQGSEA. The CDR3 length is 11 residues. V lost 7 bases and J lost 4, with 9 bases in between. The CDR3 sequence: CSGGVADTQYF. CDR3 coding DNA: TGCAGCGGGGGCGTGGCAGATACGCAGTATTTT.